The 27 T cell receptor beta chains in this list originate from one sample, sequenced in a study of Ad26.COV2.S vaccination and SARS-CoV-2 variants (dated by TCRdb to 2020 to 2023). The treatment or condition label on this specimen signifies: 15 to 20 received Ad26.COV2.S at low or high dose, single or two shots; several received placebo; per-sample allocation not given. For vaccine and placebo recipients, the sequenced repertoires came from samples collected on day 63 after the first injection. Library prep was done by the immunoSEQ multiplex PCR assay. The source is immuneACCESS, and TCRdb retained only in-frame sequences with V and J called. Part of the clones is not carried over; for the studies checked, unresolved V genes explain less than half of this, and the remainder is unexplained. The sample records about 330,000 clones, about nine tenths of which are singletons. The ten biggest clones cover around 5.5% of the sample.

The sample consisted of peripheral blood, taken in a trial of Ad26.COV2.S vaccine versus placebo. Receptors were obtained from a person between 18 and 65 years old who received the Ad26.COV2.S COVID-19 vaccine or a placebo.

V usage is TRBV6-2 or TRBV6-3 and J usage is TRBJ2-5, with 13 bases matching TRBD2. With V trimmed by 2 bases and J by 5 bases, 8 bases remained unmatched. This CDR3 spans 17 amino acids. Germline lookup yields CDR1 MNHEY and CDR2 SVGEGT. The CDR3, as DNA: TGTGCCAGCAGTTACGGGATACTAGCGGGAGGGGTGGAGACCCAGTACTTC. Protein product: CASSYGILAGGVETQYF.

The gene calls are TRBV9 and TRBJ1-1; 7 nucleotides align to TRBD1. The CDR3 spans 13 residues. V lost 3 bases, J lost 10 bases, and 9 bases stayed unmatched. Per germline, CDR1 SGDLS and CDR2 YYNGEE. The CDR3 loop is CASSGGQRDGAFF. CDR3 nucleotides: TGTGCCAGCAGCGGGGGACAGCGAGACGGAGCTTTCTTT.

In DNA, the CDR3 is TGTGCCAGCAGCTTAGGGCCGCACACCGGGGAGCTGTTTTTT. Translation: CASSLGPHTGELFF. The chain has TRBV5-6 and TRBJ2-2, with D unclear. This CDR3 has 14 residues. Trimming shortened V by 2 bases and J by 3 bases, and 8 bases separated the two germline ends. Germline CDR1 is SGHDT and CDR2 is YYEEEE.

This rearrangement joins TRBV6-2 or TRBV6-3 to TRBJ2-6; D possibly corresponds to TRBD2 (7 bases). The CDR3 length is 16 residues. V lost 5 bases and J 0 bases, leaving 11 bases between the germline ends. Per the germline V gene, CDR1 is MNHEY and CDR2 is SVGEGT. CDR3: CASSLRGASGANVLTF. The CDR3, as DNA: TGTGCCAGCAGTCTCCGGGGGGCCTCTGGGGCCAACGTCCTGACTTTC.

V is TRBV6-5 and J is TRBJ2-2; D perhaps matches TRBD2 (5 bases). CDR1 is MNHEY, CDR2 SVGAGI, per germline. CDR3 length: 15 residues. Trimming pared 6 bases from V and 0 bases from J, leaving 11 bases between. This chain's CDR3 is CASRSAGANTGELFF. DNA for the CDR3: TGTGCCAGCAGATCAGCCGGGGCGAACACCGGGGAGCTGTTTTTT.

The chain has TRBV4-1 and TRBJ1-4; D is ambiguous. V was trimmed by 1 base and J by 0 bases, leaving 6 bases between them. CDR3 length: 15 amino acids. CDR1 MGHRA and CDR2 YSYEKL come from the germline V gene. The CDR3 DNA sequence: TGCGCCAGCAGCCAAGTTTACCCAACTAATGAAAAACTGTTTTTT. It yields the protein CASSQVYPTNEKLFF.

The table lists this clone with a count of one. CDR3 nucleotide sequence: TGCGCCAGCAGCCCGGGGGGGCCTAACTATGGCTACACCTTC. Its protein product is CASSPGGPNYGYTF. V usage is TRBV5-1 and J usage is TRBJ1-2; D perhaps matches TRBD1 (6 bases). V lost 4 bases, J lost 0 bases, and 10 bases lay in between. This CDR3 has 14 amino acids. CDR1 is SGHRS, CDR2 YFSETQ, per germline.

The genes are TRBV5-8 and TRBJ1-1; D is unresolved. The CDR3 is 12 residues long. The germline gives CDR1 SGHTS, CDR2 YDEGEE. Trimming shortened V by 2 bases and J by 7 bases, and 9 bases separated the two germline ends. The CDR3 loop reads CASSFGGVEAFF. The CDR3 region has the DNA TGTGCCAGCAGCTTCGGCGGCGTTGAAGCTTTCTTT.

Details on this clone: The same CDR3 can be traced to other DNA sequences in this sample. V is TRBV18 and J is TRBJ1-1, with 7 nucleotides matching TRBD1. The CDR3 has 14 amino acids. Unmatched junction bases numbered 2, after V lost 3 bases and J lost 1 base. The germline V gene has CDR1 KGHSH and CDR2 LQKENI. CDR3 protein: CASSPGQENTEAFF. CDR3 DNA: TGTGCCAGCTCACCTGGACAGGAGAACACTGAAGCTTTCTTT.

This CDR3 reads CATSRFVVRTEAFF. CDR3 nucleotides: TGTGCCACCAGCAGATTCGTGGTAAGGACTGAAGCTTTCTTT. The J gene is TRBJ1-1, the V gene TRBV15; no clear D. The germline V gene has CDR1 LNHNV and CDR2 YYDKDF (reference sequence). Trimming removed 2 bases from V and 5 bases from J, with 12 bases in between. CDR3 length equals 14 residues.

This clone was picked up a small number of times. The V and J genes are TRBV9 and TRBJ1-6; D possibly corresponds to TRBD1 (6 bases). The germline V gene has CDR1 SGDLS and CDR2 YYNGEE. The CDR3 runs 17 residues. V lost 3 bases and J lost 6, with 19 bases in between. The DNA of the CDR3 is TGTGCCAGCAGCGCAGTCAATACAGGGTCGCGTAATTCACCCCTCCACTTT. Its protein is CASSAVNTGSRNSPLHF.

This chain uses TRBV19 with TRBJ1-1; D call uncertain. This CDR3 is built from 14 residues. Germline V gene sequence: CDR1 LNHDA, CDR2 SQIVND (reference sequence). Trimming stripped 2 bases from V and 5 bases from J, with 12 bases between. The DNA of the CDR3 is TGTGCCAGTAGTATATTCCCTGGAGGGACTGAAGCTTTCTTT. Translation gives CASSIFPGGTEAFF.

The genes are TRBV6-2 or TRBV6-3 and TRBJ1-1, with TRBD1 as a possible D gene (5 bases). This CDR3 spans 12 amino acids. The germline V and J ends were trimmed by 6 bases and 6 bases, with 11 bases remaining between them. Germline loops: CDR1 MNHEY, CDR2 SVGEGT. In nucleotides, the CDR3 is TGTGCCAGCAGCCTCCTGGGGGCTGAAGCTTTCTTT. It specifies CASSLLGAEAFF.

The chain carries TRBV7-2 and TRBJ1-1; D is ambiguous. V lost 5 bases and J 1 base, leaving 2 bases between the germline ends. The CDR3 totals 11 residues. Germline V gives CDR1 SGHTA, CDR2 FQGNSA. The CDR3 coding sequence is TGTGCCAGCAGCCAGAACACTGAAGCTTTCTTT. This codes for CASSQNTEAFF.

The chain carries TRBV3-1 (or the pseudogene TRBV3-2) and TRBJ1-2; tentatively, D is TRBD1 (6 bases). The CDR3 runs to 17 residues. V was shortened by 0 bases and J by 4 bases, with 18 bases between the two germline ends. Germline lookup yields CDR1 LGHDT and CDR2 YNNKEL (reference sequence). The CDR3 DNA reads TGTGCCAGCAGCCAAGATCTAGGGAAAGGGGGATCCTATGGCTACACCTTC. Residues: CASSQDLGKGGSYGYTF.

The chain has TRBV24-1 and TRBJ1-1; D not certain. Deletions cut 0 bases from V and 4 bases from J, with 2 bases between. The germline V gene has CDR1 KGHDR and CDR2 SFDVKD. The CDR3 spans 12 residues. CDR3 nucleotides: TGTGCCACCAGTGATTTGAGCACTGAAGCTTTCTTT. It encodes CATSDLSTEAFF.

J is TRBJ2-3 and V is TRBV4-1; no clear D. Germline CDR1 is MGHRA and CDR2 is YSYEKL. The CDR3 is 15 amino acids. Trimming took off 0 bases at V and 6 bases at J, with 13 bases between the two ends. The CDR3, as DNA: TGCGCCAGCAGCCAAGATTTTGGGCCCGCCGATACGCAGTATTTT. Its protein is CASSQDFGPADTQYF.

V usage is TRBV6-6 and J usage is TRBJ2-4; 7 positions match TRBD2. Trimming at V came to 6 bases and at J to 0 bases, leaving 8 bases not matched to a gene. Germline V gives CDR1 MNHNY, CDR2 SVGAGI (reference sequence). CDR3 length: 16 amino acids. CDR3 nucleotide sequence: TGTGCCAGCAGCCGCTCGGGGGGAGGAGCCAAAAACATTCAGTACTTC. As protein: CASSRSGGGAKNIQYF.

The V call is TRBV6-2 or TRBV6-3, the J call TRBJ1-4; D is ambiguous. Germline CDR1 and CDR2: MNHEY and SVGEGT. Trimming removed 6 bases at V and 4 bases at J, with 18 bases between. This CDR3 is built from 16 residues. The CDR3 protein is CASSPPRRTGNEKLFF. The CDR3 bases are TGTGCCAGCAGCCCACCTAGAAGAACGGGTAATGAAAAACTGTTTTTT.

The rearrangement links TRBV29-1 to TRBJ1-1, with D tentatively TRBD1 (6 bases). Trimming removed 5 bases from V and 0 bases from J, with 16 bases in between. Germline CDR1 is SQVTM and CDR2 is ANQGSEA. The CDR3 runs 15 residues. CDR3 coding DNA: TGCAGCGTTAGGTGGGGGGCTAAGATGAACACTGAAGCTTTCTTT. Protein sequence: CSVRWGAKMNTEAFF.

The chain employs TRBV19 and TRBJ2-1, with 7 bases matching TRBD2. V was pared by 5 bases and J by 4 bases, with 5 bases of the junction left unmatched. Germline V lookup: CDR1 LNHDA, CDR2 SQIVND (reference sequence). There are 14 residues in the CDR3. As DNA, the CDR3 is TGTGCCAGTAGTCGGGAGGCCGAGTACAATGAGCAGTTCTTC. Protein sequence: CASSREAEYNEQFF. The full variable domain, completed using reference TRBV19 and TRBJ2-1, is DGGITQSPKYLFRKEGQNVTLSCEQNLNHDAMYWYRQDPGQGLRLIYYSQIVNDFQKGDIAEGYSVSREKKESFPLTVTSAQKNPTAFYLCASSREAEYNEQFFGPGTRLTVL.

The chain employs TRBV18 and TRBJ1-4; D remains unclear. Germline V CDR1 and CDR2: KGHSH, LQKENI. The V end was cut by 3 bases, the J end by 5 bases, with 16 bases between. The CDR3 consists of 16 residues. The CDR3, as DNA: TGTGCCAGCTCACCTCCCGGCGGAACGGGGAATGAAAAACTGTTTTTT. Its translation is CASSPPGGTGNEKLFF.

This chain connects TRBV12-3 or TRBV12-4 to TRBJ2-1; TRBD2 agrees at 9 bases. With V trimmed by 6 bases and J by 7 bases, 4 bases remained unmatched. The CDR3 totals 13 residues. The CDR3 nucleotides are TGTGCCAGCAGGGCGGGGGGGCTGAATGAGCAGTTCTTC. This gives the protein CASRAGGLNEQFF.

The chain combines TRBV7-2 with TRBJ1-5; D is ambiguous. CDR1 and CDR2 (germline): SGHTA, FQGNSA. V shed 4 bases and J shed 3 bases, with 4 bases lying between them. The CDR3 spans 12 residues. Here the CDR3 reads CASSWANQPQHF. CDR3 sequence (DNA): TGTGCCAGCAGCTGGGCCAATCAGCCCCAGCATTTT.

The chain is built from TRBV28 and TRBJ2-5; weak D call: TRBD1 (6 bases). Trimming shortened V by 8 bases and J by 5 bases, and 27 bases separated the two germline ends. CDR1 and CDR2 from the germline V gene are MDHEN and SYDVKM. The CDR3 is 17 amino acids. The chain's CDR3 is CASQGGRTSSYGETQYF. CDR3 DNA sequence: TGTGCCAGCCAAGGGGGACGAACTAGTTCCTATGGGGAGACCCAGTACTTC.

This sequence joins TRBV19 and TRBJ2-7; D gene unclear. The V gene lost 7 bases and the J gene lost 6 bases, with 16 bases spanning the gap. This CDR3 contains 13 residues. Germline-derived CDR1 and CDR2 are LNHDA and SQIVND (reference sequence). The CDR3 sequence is CASTERWGTEQYF. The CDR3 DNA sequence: TGTGCCAGTACCGAGAGGTGGGGAACCGAGCAGTACTTC.

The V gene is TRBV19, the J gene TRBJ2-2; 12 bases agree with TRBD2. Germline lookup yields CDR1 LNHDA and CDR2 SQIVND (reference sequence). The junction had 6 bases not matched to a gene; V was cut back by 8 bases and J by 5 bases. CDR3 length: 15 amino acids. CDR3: CASRTSGVSTGELFF. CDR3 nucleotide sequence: TGTGCCAGTCGGACTAGCGGGGTCTCAACCGGGGAGCTGTTTTTT.